The clone carrying this T cell receptor (beta chain) showed up just a few times. The sample comes from a study of blood T cells in healthy people across ages. Germline V lookup: CDR1 SGHTA, CDR2 FQGNSA. The CDR3 totals 15 residues. J gave up 1 base and V 3 bases, and 3 bases lay outside the gene matches. A sample-barcoded 5' primer and a J-beta primer mix were used in a second PCR of about 7 to 12 cycles. TCRdb redid the calling of the 5' RACE reads with MiXCR, one entry per CDR3 protein. Of fewer than 900,000 distinct CDR3 sequences listed, about 34% are singletons. Sequenced sample: blood. This TCR derives from a man aged 18 to 30 in good health. The chain links TRBV7-2 to TRBJ2-3, with TRBD2 identical over 8 bases. The CDR3 spells CASSFNGGGTDTQYF. In nucleotides, the CDR3 is TGTGCCAGCAGCTTTAACGGGGGGGGCACAGATACGCAGTATTTT.